The 21 T cell receptor beta chains given below trace back to one sample, sequenced in a study of T-cell memory formation after mild COVID-19. TCRdb re-analysed the 5' RACE reads in MiXCR, keeping a single row per CDR3 protein. The repertoire consists of 210,000 or so distinct CDR3 sequences, with approximately 20% occurring once and the leading ten covering around 2.4%. The sequencing sample was made of PBMCs or a T cell subset sorted from them (not recorded which). The origin of the receptors is an adult woman who had mild COVID-19 (a few samples of this study predate the infection). Cell type and time point are not known.

Many counts were recorded for this clonotype. J is TRBJ1-2 and V is TRBV4-3; 7 bases fit TRBD1. V lost 1 base and J lost 4; bases outside the gene matches: 6. The CDR3 covers 15 residues. From germline, CDR1 is LGHNA and CDR2 YSLEER. The CDR3 spells CASSQAGTVLYGYTF. Here the CDR3 DNA reads TGCGCCAGCAGCCAAGCCGGGACAGTCCTCTATGGCTACACCTTC.

This chain joins TRBV20-1 and TRBJ2-5; the D gene could be TRBD1 or TRBD2 (5 bases each). This CDR3 region has 14 residues. V shed 0 bases and J shed 3 bases, with 11 bases lying between them. The germline V gene encodes CDR1 DFQATT and CDR2 SNEGSKA (reference sequence). In DNA, the CDR3 is TGCAGTGCTAGAGATTATTTGGGGGAAGAGACCCAGTACTTC. Translated: CSARDYLGEETQYF.

V gene TRBV5-1 combines with J gene TRBJ2-7, with D maybe TRBD2 (6 bases). The V and J ends lost 6 bases and 5 bases respectively, with 24 bases between them. The CDR3 extends over 16 amino acids. CDR1 SGHRS and CDR2 YFSETQ come from the germline V gene. In DNA form, the CDR3 reads TGCGCCAGCACCAAGGCGGAGGGCAGGGTGGCGGACGAGCAGTACTTC. It yields the protein CASTKAEGRVADEQYF.

This chain links TRBV20-1 with TRBJ2-7; tentative D call: TRBD2 (6 bases). Germline-derived CDR1 and CDR2 are DFQATT and SNEGSKA (reference sequence). This CDR3 is built from 11 residues. CDR3 DNA sequence: TGCAGCTTGCGACTAGTTGACGAGCAGTACTTC. Translating gives CSLRLVDEQYF.

This clonotype was found a few times. The V call is TRBV24-1, the J call TRBJ2-1; TRBD2 aligns across 15 bases. This CDR3 comprises 20 residues. V gave up 3 bases and J gave up 0 bases; unmatched junction bases: 8. The germline V gene encodes CDR1 KGHDR and CDR2 SFDVKD. The CDR3 sequence: CATSDRGLAGGSSSYNEQFF. The CDR3 DNA follows: TGTGCCACCAGTGATAGGGGACTAGCGGGGGGTTCGAGCTCCTACAATGAGCAGTTCTTC.

There are a few counts of this clonotype. The rearrangement joins TRBV12-3 or TRBV12-4 to TRBJ2-1; TRBD2 matches 8 bases. The CDR3 totals 15 residues. V lost 6 bases to trimming and J lost 6 bases; unmatched junction nucleotides: 10. Written as DNA, the CDR3 is TGTGCCAGCAGCCCCAGGGGCGGGGGGCCCAATGAGCAGTTCTTC. Translating it yields CASSPRGGGPNEQFF.

The chain has TRBV7-2 and TRBJ2-3, with D tentatively TRBD1 (5 bases). Germline V gene data show CDR1 as SGHTA and CDR2 as FQGNSA. V lost 1 base and J lost 8, with 13 bases in between. The CDR3 spans 14 residues. The CDR3 reads CASSLDGAPGTQYF. The CDR3 DNA reads TGTGCCAGCAGCTTAGATGGGGCCCCAGGTACGCAGTATTTT.

The chain employs TRBV27 and TRBJ2-7, with TRBD1 identical over 8 bases. CDR3 length: 15 amino acids. Germline-derived CDR1 and CDR2 are MNHEY and SMNVEV (reference sequence). J was trimmed by 2 bases and V by 5 bases; bases with no gene match: 8. The CDR3 reads CASSPDRTGPYEQYF. CDR3 DNA: TGTGCCAGCAGTCCCGACCGGACAGGGCCCTACGAGCAGTACTTC.

The V gene is TRBV7-9, the J gene TRBJ2-7; D unresolved. This CDR3 contains 14 residues. V gave up 1 base and J gave up 5 bases, with 12 bases separating them. The germline CDR1 and CDR2 sequences are SEHNR and FQNEAQ (reference sequence). For the CDR3, the DNA is TGTGCCAGCAGCTTAGGTGTGCCCGGAGACGAGCAGTACTTC. Protein sequence: CASSLGVPGDEQYF.

The V gene is TRBV6-5, the J gene TRBJ1-3; D is undetermined. The CDR3 contains 16 residues. Trimming removed 2 bases at V and 0 bases at J, with 11 bases between. Germline loops: CDR1 MNHEY, CDR2 SVGAGI. The CDR3 coding sequence is TGTGCCAGCAGTTACACCCAACAGAACTCTGGAAACACCATATATTTT. Its translation: CASSYTQQNSGNTIYF.

The genes are TRBV27 and TRBJ2-7; 9 nucleotides line up with TRBD1. Losses at the gene ends were 3 bases for V and 3 bases for J; bases not matched to a gene: 12. Germline V gene data show CDR1 as MNHEY and CDR2 as SMNVEV (reference sequence). The CDR3 covers 17 residues. The CDR3: CASSFYVRTGEVYEQYF. Written as DNA, the CDR3 is TGTGCCAGCAGTTTTTACGTTAGGACAGGGGAGGTCTACGAGCAGTACTTC.

This clonotype occurred many times. The rearrangement links TRBV7-9 to TRBJ2-5; 8 positions match TRBD2. V trimming: 2 bases; J trimming: 5 bases; junction bases outside the gene matches: 10. The CDR3 is made up of 16 amino acids. The V gene's germline CDR1 is SEHNR and CDR2 FQNEAQ (reference sequence). CDR3 protein: CASSLLSGGPGETQYF. In DNA form, the CDR3 reads TGTGCCAGCAGCTTACTGTCGGGAGGGCCCGGGGAGACCCAGTACTTC.

This clonotype was recorded a few times. The chain combines TRBV7-2 with TRBJ2-4, with 10 bases lining up with TRBD1. CDR1 and CDR2 from the germline V gene are SGHTA and FQGNSA. The CDR3 runs to 13 residues. The V gene end was trimmed by 4 bases and the J gene end by 7 bases; junction bases not matched to a gene: 1. This CDR3 reads CASSSDRGNIQYF. The CDR3 coding sequence is TGTGCCAGCAGCTCGGACAGGGGGAACATTCAGTACTTC.

This clonotype was picked up a small number of times. The chain uses TRBV12-3 or TRBV12-4 and TRBJ2-3, with D perhaps matching TRBD2 (5 bases). This CDR3 comprises 13 residues. V lost 5 bases to trimming and J lost 6 bases, with 12 bases between them. CDR3 in amino acids: CASSKLVTDTQYF. CDR3 DNA: TGTGCCAGCAGTAAACTAGTTACGGATACGCAGTATTTT.

This clonotype has a handful of counts. V and J are TRBV4-2 and TRBJ1-1, with TRBD1 matching 10 bases. Germline CDR1 LGHNA, CDR2 YNFKEQ. J gave up 3 bases and V 4 bases, and 5 bases lay outside the gene matches. There are 15 residues in the CDR3. The CDR3: CASSPKGTGDTEAFF. The CDR3, as DNA: TGTGCCAGCAGCCCCAAAGGGACAGGGGACACTGAAGCTTTCTTT.

Only a few counts were recorded for this clonotype. The V gene is TRBV12-3 or TRBV12-4, the J gene TRBJ1-4, with D unclear. V was trimmed by 5 bases and J by 0 bases, leaving 13 bases between them. There are 16 residues in the CDR3. The CDR3 coding sequence is TGTGCCAGCAGTCCCGGCCCGTGGGCAACTAATGAAAAACTGTTTTTT. This codes for CASSPGPWATNEKLFF.

The table lists this clonotype with a few counts. The gene calls are TRBV5-6 and TRBJ1-2, with D unresolved. Trimming took 2 bases from V and 4 from J, leaving 15 bases between them. Germline assignment: CDR1 SGHDT and CDR2 YYEEEE. The CDR3 loop spans 15 amino acids. The CDR3 protein is CASSLPTATVYGYTF. The CDR3 coding sequence is TGTGCCAGCAGCTTACCTACAGCGACCGTCTATGGCTACACCTTC.

There are a few counts of this clonotype. The V and J genes are TRBV24-1 and TRBJ2-3, with 7 bases lining up with TRBD2. V lost 0 bases, J lost 6 bases, and 2 bases stayed unmatched. This CDR3 is built from 14 residues. The V gene's germline CDR1 is KGHDR and CDR2 SFDVKD. In DNA form, the CDR3 reads TGTGCCACCAGTGATTTGTGGGAGGGTGATACGCAGTATTTT. As protein: CATSDLWEGDTQYF.

The chain combines TRBV5-1 with TRBJ2-3, with TRBD1 matching 11 bases. CDR3 length equals 16 residues. Germline trimming cut 4 bases from V and 2 bases from J; bases unmatched to any gene: 6. CDR1 and CDR2 (germline): SGHRS, YFSETQ. CDR3 in DNA: TGCGCCAGCAGCGCAGGGACAGGGGGGTCCACAGATACGCAGTATTTT. Its protein is CASSAGTGGSTDTQYF.

This clonotype was counted many times. The V call is TRBV5-1, the J call TRBJ2-7, with a possible D match to TRBD1 (5 bases). V lost 4 bases and J lost 0, with 11 bases in between. CDR3 length: 14 residues. CDR1 SGHRS and CDR2 YFSETQ come from the germline V gene. The DNA of the CDR3 is TGCGCCAGCAGCGACGACAGAATCTCCTACGAGCAGTACTTC. Translation: CASSDDRISYEQYF.

In this sample, this clonotype turned up many times. The gene calls are TRBV7-6 and TRBJ2-1; D possibly corresponds to TRBD2 (5 bases). CDR3 size: 15 residues. Germline V CDR1 and CDR2: SGHVS, FNYEAQ. V lost 4 bases and J lost 0, with 10 bases in between. The CDR3 DNA reads as TGTGCCAGCAGCTCTAGCACTAGCTCCTACAATGAGCAGTTCTTC. The encoded protein is CASSSSTSSYNEQFF.